These T cell receptor beta chains were read from a single sample in a study of graft-versus-host responses after intestinal transplantation. Their antigen targets remain unknown. The data were produced by immunoSEQ multiplex PCR, yet TCRdb's version contains in-frame clones alone and is incomplete. The sample lists 60,000 to 80,000 clones, about 90% occurring once. The source was unstimulated CD8+ T cells sorted from spleen or lymph node cells, collected before intestinal transplant. The receptors stem from a human donor who received an intestinal transplant. The conserved cysteine and the conserved F or W are not part of the CDR3 here.

cdr3_aa	v_call	j_call
ASSTPRGGETQY	TRBV6-1	TRBJ2-5
ASSYTDRAGNTEAF	TRBV6-5	TRBJ1-1
ASSGTVTGELF	TRBV6-6	TRBJ2-2
SVVQESYEQY	TRBV29-1	TRBJ2-7
ASTAGDSYEQY	TRBV6-1	TRBJ2-7
ASSELRDRLDEKLF	TRBV2	TRBJ1-4
SVKTGGTEAF	TRBV29-1	TRBJ1-1
ASSVAGTYNEQF	TRBV9	TRBJ2-1
ASSPKTGFEQY	TRBV9	TRBJ2-7
ASSPDSSTLVLEQY	TRBV11-2	TRBJ2-7
SARGTSRDTEAF	TRBV29-1	TRBJ1-1
ASRTSQETQY	TRBV13	TRBJ2-5
ASTLGVGTGELF	TRBV19	TRBJ2-2
ASSLYRADGGAF	TRBV27	TRBJ1-1
ASSHGLADRETQY	TRBV6-6	TRBJ2-5
SVGDSPLGGYT	TRBV29-1	TRBJ1-2
ASSPPGGRGAGEQY	TRBV18	TRBJ2-7
ASSLAGTGYHEQY	TRBV5-5	TRBJ2-7
SVGDSGYT	TRBV29-1	TRBJ1-2
ASSQGQGLSYEQY	TRBV4-1	TRBJ2-7
ASSYSLGGTTEAF	TRBV6-5	TRBJ1-1
ASSEDPTYGYT	TRBV6-1	TRBJ1-2
ASSQAPGGVETQY	TRBV14	TRBJ2-5
ASREGADEQY	TRBV6-6	TRBJ2-7
ASSVSAGSGRTEAF	TRBV9	TRBJ1-1
ASSEPPTGTGANVLT	TRBV25-1	TRBJ2-6
ASSWRDTGELF	TRBV18	TRBJ2-2
ASSGPGTSSYNEQF	TRBV11-2	TRBJ2-1
ASSELGDYEQY	TRBV2	.
SAPAGYGYT	TRBV20-1	TRBJ1-2
SVESSFYGYT	TRBV29-1	TRBJ1-2
ASSPLLMTSGGATETQY	TRBV7-8	TRBJ2-5
ASSAYGTKNTEAF	TRBV9	TRBJ1-1
ASIIRGGAYGYT	TRBV5-6	TRBJ1-2
ASSPSGGVWEQY	TRBV6-1	TRBJ2-7
ASSVPGGDFMGYT	TRBV6-5	TRBJ1-2
ASSFFSYEQY	TRBV5-8	TRBJ2-7
ASSLARADSSGNTIY	TRBV7-9	TRBJ1-3
ASSERDRVGEQY	TRBV25-1	TRBJ2-7
ASSPLTRSTGELF	TRBV4-1	TRBJ2-2
AISDHSPYGYT	TRBV10-3	TRBJ1-2